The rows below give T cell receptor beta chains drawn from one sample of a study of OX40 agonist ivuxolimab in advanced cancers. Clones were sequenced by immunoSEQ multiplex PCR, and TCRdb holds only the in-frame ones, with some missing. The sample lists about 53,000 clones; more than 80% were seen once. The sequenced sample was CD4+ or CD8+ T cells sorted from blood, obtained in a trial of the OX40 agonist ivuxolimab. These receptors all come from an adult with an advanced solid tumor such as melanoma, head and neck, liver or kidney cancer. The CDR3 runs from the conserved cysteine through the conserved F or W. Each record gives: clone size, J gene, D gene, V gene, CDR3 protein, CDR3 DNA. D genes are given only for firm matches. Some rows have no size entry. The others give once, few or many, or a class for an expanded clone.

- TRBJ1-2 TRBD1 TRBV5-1 CASSLSQGAYYGYTF TGCGCCAGCAGCTTGTCTCAGGGGGCCTACTATGGCTACACCTTC
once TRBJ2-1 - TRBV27 CASSSNRVGNEQFF TGTGCCAGCAGTTCAAACAGGGTGGGCAATGAGCAGTTCTTC
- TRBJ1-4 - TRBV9 CASSLTVGDEKLFF TGTGCCAGCAGCCTGACTGTGGGGGATGAAAAACTGTTTTTT
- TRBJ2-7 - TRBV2 CASSAQLRGGFQYF TGTGCCAGCAGTGCTCAGCTCCGGGGCGGTTTTCAGTACTTC
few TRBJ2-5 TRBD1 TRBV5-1 CASSPGQGLETQYF TGCGCCAGCAGCCCGGGACAGGGCCTGGAGACCCAGTACTTC
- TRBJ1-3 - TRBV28 CASSLVGQSGNTIYF TGTGCCAGCAGTTTGGTCGGACAGTCTGGAAACACCATATATTTT
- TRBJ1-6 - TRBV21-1 CASSKPSAPLHF TGTGCCAGCAGCAAACCTAGTGCACCCCTCCACTTT
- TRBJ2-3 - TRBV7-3 CASSLKFDTDTQYF TGTGCCAGCAGCTTAAAATTTGACACAGATACGCAGTATTTT
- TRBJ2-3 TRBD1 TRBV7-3 CASSRDRYTDTQYF TGTGCCAGCAGCAGGGACAGGTACACAGATACGCAGTATTTT
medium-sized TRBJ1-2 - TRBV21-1 CASSTLGRRTFYGYTF TGTGCCAGCAGCACATTGGGACGGCGAACTTTCTATGGCTACACCTTC
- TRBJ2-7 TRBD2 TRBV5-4 CASNLAGATYEQYF TGTGCCAGCAACCTAGCGGGAGCAACCTACGAGCAGTACTTC
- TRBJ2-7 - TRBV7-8 CASSLAMRLAPSGEQYF TGTGCCAGCAGCTTAGCGATGAGGCTAGCGCCCTCGGGAGAGCAGTACTTC
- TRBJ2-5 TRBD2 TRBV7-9 CASSALSGGETQYF TGTGCCAGCAGCGCCCTAAGCGGGGGAGAGACCCAGTACTTC
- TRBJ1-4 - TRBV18 CASSRAGSTNEKLFF TGTGCCAGCTCACGGGCGGGATCAACTAATGAAAAACTGTTTTTT
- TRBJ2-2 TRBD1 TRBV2 CASSEQGANTGELFF TGTGCCAGCAGTGAACAGGGGGCGAACACCGGGGAGCTGTTTTTT
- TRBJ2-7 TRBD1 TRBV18 CASSLGTGDFYEQYF TGTGCCAGCTCTCTCGGGACAGGGGACTTCTACGAGCAGTACTTC
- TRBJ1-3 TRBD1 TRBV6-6 CASSSAQGEGNTIYF TGTGCCAGCAGCTCAGCCCAGGGGGAGGGAAACACCATATATTTT
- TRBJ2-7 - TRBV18 CASSPPGQGKSYEQYF TGTGCCAGCTCACCACCGGGCCAGGGCAAATCCTACGAGCAGTACTTC
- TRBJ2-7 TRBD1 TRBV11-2 CASSLGDSYEQYF TGTGCCAGCAGCTTAGGGGACAGCTACGAGCAGTACTTC
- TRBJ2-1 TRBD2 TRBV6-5 CASSPPLAGVREQFF TGTGCCAGCAGCCCCCCTCTAGCGGGAGTACGTGAGCAGTTCTTC
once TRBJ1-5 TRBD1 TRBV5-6 CASSLKGASNQPQHF TGTGCCAGCAGCTTAAAGGGGGCGAGCAATCAGCCCCAGCATTTT
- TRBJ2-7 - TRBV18 CASSPPDPKNDYEQYF TGTGCCAGCTCACCACCGGACCCCAAGAATGACTACGAGCAGTACTTC
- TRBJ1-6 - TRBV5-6 CASSLTGYRSPLHF TGTGCCAGCAGCTTGACAGGGTATCGGTCACCCCTCCACTTT
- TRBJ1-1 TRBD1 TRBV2 CASSLRGQGAEAFF TGTGCCAGCAGTCTCAGGGGACAGGGGGCTGAAGCTTTCTTT
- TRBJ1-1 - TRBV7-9 CASTTLRFPGPTRNTEAFF TGTGCCAGCACCACTTTACGCTTTCCAGGTCCTACTCGGAACACTGAAGCTTTCTTT
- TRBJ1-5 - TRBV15 CATSRAFSAGQPQHF TGTGCCACCAGCAGGGCCTTCTCTGCGGGGCAGCCCCAGCATTTT
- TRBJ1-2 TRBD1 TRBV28 CASSKDRGQNYGYTF TGTGCCAGCAGTAAGGACAGGGGGCAAAACTATGGCTACACCTTC
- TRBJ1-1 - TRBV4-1 CASSQAFDRISEAFF TGCGCCAGCAGCCAAGCGTTTGACAGGATCTCTGAAGCTTTCTTT
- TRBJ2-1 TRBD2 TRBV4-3 CASSQDLAGGRNEQFF TGCGCCAGCAGCCAAGATCTAGCGGGGGGGAGGAATGAGCAGTTCTTC
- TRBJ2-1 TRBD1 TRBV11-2 CASSFGTGRNEQFF TGTGCCAGCAGCTTCGGGACAGGGAGGAATGAGCAGTTCTTC
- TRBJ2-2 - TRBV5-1 CASSLQNTGELFF TGCGCCAGCAGCTTACAGAACACCGGGGAGCTGTTTTTT
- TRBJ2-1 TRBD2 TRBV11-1 CASSPRGTSGRVREQFF TGTGCCAGCAGCCCACGGGGGACTAGCGGGAGGGTACGTGAGCAGTTCTTC
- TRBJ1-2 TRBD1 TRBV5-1 CASSLMTGEDGYTF TGCGCCAGCAGCCTAATGACAGGGGAGGATGGCTACACCTTC
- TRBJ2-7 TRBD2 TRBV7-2 CASSLSGGTPYEQYF TGTGCCAGCAGCCTGAGCGGGGGGACCCCCTACGAGCAGTACTTC
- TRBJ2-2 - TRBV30 CACQSSLRTPTGELFF TGTGCCTGCCAATCCTCGTTAAGGACACCGACCGGGGAGCTGTTTTTT
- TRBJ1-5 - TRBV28 CAIKGGDQPQHF TGTGCCATCAAGGGTGGGGATCAGCCCCAGCATTTT